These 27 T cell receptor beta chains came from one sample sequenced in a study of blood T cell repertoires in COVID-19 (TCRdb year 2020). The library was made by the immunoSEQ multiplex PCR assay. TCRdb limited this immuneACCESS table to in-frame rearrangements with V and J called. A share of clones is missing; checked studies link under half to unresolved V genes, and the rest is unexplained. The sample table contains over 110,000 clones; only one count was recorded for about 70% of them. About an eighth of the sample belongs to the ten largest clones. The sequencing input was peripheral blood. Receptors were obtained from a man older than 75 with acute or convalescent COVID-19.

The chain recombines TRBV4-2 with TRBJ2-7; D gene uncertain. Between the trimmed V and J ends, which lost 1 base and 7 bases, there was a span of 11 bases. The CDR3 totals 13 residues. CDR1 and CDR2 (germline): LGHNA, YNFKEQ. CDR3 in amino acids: CASSQGYSREQYF. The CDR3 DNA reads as TGTGCCAGCAGCCAAGGATACTCTCGGGAGCAGTACTTC.

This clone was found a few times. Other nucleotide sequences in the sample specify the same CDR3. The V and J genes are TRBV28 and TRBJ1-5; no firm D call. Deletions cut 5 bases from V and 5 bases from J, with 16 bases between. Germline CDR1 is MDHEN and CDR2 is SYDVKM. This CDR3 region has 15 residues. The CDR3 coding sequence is TGTGCCAGCAGTCCCCCCGGAGGCTTTCATCAGCCCCAGCATTTT. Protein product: CASSPPGGFHQPQHF.

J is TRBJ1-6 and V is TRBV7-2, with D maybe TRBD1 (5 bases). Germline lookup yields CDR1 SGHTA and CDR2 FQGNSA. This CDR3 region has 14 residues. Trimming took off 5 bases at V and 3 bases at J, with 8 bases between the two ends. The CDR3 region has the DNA TGTGCCAGCAGCCGGCAGGGCTATAATTCACCCCTCCACTTT. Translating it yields CASSRQGYNSPLHF.

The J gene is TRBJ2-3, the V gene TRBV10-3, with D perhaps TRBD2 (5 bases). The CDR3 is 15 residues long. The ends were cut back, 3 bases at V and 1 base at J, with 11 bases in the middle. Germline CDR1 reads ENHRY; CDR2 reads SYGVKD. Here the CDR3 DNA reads TGTGCCATCAGTGATACTAGAGCAGGCACAGATACGCAGTATTTT. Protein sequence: CAISDTRAGTDTQYF.

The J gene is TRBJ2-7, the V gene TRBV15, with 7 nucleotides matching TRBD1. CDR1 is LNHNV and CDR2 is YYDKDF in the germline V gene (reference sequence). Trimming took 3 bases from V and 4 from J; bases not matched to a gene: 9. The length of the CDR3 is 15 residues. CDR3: CATSRTGMGPYEQYF. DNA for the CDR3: TGTGCCACCAGCAGGACAGGGATGGGGCCATACGAGCAGTACTTC.

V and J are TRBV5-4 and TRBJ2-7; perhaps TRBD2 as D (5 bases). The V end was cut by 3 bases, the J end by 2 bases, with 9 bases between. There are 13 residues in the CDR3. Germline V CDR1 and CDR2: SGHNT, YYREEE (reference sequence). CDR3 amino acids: CASSSDGTYEQYF. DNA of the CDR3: TGTGCCAGCAGCTCTGACGGGACCTACGAGCAGTACTTC.

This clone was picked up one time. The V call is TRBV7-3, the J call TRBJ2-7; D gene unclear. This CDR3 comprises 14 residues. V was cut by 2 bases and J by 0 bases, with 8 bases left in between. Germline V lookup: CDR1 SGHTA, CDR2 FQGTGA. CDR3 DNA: TGTGCCAGCAGCTTAGATCCGAGCTCCTACGAGCAGTACTTC. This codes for CASSLDPSSYEQYF.

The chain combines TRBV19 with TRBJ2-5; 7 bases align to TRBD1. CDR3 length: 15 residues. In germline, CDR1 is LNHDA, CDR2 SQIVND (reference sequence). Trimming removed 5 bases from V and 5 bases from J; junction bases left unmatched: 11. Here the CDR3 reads CASSAPGQKVETQYF. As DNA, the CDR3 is TGTGCCAGTAGTGCCCCGGGACAGAAGGTCGAGACCCAGTACTTC.

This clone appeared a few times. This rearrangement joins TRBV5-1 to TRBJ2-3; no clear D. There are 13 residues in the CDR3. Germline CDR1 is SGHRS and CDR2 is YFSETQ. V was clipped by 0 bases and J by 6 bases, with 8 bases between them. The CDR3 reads CASSLDSGDTQYF. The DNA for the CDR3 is TGCGCCAGCAGCTTGGACTCCGGGGATACGCAGTATTTT.

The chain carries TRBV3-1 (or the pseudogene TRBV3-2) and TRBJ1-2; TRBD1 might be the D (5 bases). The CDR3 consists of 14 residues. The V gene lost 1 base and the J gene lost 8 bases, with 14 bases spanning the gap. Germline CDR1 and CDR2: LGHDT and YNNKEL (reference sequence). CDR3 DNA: TGTGCCAGCAGCCAAGGGAGGACCGGGGGAGGCTACACCTTC. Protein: CASSQGRTGGGYTF.

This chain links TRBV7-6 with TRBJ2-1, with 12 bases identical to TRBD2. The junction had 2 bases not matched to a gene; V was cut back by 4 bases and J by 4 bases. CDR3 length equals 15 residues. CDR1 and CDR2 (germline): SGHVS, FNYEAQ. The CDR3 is CASSSSGGAYNEQFF. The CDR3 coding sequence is TGTGCCAGCAGCTCTAGCGGGGGGGCTTACAATGAGCAGTTCTTC.

The CDR3 DNA is TGTGCCAGCAGTGTCGGGGGTGGCTCCTACAATGAGCAGTTCTTC. It specifies CASSVGGGSYNEQFF. The chain uses TRBV6-4 and TRBJ2-1; D may be TRBD2 (6 bases). CDR3 length equals 15 residues. V lost 4 bases, J lost 0 bases, and 10 bases lay in between. The germline gives CDR1 MRHNA, CDR2 SNTAGT.

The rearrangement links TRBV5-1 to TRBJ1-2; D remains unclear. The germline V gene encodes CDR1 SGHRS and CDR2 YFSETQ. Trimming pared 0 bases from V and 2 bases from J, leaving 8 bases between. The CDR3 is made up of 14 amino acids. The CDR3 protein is CASSLDPENYGYTF. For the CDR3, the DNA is TGCGCCAGCAGCTTGGATCCGGAGAACTATGGCTACACCTTC.

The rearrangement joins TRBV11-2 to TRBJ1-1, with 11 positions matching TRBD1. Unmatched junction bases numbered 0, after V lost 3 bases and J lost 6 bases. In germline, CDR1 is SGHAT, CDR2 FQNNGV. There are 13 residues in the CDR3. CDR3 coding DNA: TGTGCCAGCAGCTTGGACAGGGGGCCTGAAGCTTTCTTT. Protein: CASSLDRGPEAFF.

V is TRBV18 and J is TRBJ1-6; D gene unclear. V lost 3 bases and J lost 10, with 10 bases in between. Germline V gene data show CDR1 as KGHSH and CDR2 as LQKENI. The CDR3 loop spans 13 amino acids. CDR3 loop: CASSPDLESPLHF. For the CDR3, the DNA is TGTGCCAGCTCACCGGACTTAGAATCACCCCTCCACTTT.

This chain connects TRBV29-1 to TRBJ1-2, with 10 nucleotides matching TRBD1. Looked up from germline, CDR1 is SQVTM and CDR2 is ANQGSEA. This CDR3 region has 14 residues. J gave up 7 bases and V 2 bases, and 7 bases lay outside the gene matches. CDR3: CSVETGTGVTGYTF. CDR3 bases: TGCAGCGTTGAAACCGGGACAGGGGTAACTGGCTACACCTTC.

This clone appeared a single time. CDR3 nucleotides: TGTGCCAGCAGCTCCCGGGGAAGCGGGGGGTTCTTAGAGCAGTTCTTC. The encoded protein is CASSSRGSGGFLEQFF. V is TRBV5-5 and J is TRBJ2-1; 9 positions match TRBD2. V trimming: 3 bases; J trimming: 10 bases; junction bases outside the gene matches: 14. Germline CDR1 reads SGHKS; CDR2 reads YYEKEE (reference sequence). This CDR3 is built from 16 residues.

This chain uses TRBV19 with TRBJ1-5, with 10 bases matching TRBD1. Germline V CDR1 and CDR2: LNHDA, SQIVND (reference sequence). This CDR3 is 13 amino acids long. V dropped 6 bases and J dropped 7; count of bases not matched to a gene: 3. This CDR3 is CASRRTGGQPQHF. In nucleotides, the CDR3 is TGTGCCAGTAGGCGGACAGGGGGACAGCCCCAGCATTTT.

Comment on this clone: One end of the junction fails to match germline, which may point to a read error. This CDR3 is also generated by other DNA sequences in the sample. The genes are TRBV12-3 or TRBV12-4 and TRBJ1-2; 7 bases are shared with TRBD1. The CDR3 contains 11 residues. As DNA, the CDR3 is TGCGCCAGCAGTTTAGGGGGACAGCTAGACTTC. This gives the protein CASSLGGQLDF.

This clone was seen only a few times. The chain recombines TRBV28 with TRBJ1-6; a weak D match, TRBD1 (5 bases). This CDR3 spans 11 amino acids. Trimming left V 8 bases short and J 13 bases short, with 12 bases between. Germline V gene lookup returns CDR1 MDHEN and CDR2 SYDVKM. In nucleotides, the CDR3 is TGTGCCAGCGGGACTTTGGGTCCCCTCCACTTT. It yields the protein CASGTLGPLHF.

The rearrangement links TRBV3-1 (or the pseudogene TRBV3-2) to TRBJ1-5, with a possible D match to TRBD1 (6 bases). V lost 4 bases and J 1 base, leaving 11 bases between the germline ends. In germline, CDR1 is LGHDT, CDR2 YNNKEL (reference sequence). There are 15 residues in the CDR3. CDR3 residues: CASSPTGLSNQPQHF. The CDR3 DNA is TGTGCCAGCAGCCCGACAGGACTGAGCAATCAGCCCCAGCATTTT.

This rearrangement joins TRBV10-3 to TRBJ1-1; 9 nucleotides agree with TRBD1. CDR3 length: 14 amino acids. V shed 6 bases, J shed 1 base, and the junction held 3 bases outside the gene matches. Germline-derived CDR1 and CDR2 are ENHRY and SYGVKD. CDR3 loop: CAIRDRGGNTEAFF. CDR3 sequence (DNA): TGTGCCATCAGGGACAGGGGAGGGAACACTGAAGCTTTCTTT.

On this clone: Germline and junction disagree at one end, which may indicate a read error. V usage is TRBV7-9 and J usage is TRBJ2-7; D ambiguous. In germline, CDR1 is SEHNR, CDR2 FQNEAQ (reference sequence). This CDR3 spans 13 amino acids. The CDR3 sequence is CASSLENSHEQYF. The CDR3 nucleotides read TGTGCCAGCAGCTTAGAAAACTCCCACGAGCAGTACTTC. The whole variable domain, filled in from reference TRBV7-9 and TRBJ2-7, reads DTGVSQNPRHKITKRGQNVTFRCDPISEHNRLYWYRQTLGQGPEFLTYFQNEAQLEKSRLLSDRFSAERPKGSFSTLEIQRTEQGDSAMYLCASSLENSHEQYFGPGTRLTVT.

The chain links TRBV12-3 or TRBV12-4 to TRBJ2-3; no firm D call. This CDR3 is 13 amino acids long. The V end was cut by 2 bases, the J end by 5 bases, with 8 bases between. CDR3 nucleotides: TGTGCCAGCAGTTTACTGCGTCAAGATACGCAGTATTTT. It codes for CASSLLRQDTQYF.

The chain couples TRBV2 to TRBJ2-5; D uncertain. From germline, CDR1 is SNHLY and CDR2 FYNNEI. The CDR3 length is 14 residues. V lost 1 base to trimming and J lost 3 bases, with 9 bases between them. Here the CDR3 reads CASSEGTFKETQYF. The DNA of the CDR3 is TGTGCCAGCAGTGAAGGAACTTTCAAAGAGACCCAGTACTTC.

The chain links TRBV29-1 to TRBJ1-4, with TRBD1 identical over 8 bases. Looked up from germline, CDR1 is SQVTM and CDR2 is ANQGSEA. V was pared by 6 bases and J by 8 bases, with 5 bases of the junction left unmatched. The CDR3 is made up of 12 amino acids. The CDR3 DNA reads TGCAGCGTCTCACAGGGGGGAGAAAAACTGTTTTTT. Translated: CSVSQGGEKLFF.

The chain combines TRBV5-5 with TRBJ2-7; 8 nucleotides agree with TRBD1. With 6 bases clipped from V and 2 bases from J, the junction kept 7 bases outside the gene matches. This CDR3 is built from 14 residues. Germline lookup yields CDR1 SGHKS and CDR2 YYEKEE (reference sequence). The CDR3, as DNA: TGTGCCAGCAAACCCGGGACAGGCGCCTACGAGCAGTACTTC. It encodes CASKPGTGAYEQYF.